The clone carrying this T cell receptor (beta chain) was observed many times. What it binds is unknown. This sample was included in a study of blood T cells in healthy people across ages. Findings and limits, study-wide: Naive and antigen-experienced cells could not be conclusively compared, given unsorted PBMCs.

Germline CDR1 MNHEY, CDR2 SMNVEV (reference sequence). V was pared by 6 bases and J by 4 bases, with 4 bases of the junction left unmatched. This CDR3 is 13 amino acids long. A second PCR, run for about 7 to 12 cycles, used a sample-barcoded 5' primer plus a J-beta primer mix. TCRdb recomputed calls from the 5' RACE reads with MiXCR, one row per CDR3 protein. The sample holds fewer than 1,000,000 distinct CDR3 sequences, more than 35% seen once. The sequenced material came from blood. This TCR came from an elderly man in good health. This rearrangement joins TRBV27 to TRBJ1-1; 8 bases line up with TRBD1. As DNA, the CDR3 is TGTGCCAGCAGCCCCACAGGGGGCACTGAAGCTTTCTTT. Translation gives CASSPTGGTEAFF.